One sample yielded the 28 T cell receptor beta chains listed below, sequenced in a study of beta chain features in type 1 diabetes. Expressed TCRB transcripts got sequenced, as all isolated RNA was reverse transcribed. Method: immunoSEQ multiplex PCR; TCRdb's copy keeps in-frame clones and lacks some. The sample holds roughly 240,000 clones, roughly 15% seen once. Sample: naive CD4+ T cells from blood. These receptors were collected from a woman in her 40s in good health.

The rearrangement uses TRBV19 and TRBJ1-1, with TRBD1 matching 7 bases. V shed 5 bases, J shed 3 bases, and the junction held 3 bases outside the gene matches. This CDR3 region has 13 residues. The germline V gene encodes CDR1 LNHDA and CDR2 SQIVND (reference sequence). CDR3 in amino acids: CASSADRDTEAFF. The DNA of the CDR3 is TGTGCCAGTAGTGCTGACAGGGACACTGAAGCTTTCTTT.

This clone was found a few times. The chain recombines TRBV7-9 with TRBJ1-1; D is unresolved. Germline CDR1 is SEHNR and CDR2 is FQNEAQ (reference sequence). Between the trimmed V and J ends, which lost 9 bases and 1 base, there was a span of 12 bases. The CDR3 contains 13 residues. The DNA of the CDR3 is TGTGCCAGTGAGAAGACAAAGAACACTGAAGCTTTCTTT. Translating it yields CASEKTKNTEAFF.

The genes are TRBV5-4 and TRBJ2-7, with TRBD2 as a possible D gene (5 bases). The CDR3 has 12 residues. Trimming stripped 5 bases from V and 5 bases from J, with 11 bases between. Germline V gives CDR1 SGHNT, CDR2 YYREEE (reference sequence). The CDR3 protein is CASSPDGDEQYF. As DNA, the CDR3 is TGTGCCAGCAGTCCGGACGGGGACGAGCAGTACTTC.

This clone occurred a few times. The junction departs from germline at one end; a sequencing error may be responsible. The chain employs TRBV6-1 and TRBJ2-7, with a possible D match to TRBD2 (5 bases). The CDR3 is 12 amino acids. From germline, CDR1 is MNHNS and CDR2 SASEGT. The CDR3 protein is CASSEKWRAGDF. The CDR3 nucleotides are TGTGCCAGCAGTGAAAAATGGAGAGCCGGGGACTTC.

The chain uses TRBV6-5 and TRBJ2-6; D not resolved. Germline CDR1 is MNHEY and CDR2 is SVGAGI. With 0 bases removed from V and 0 bases from J, the gap between germline ends came to 6 bases. This CDR3 comprises 16 residues. The CDR3 spells CASSYSPRSGANVLTF. The CDR3, as DNA: TGTGCCAGCAGTTACTCTCCTCGCTCTGGGGCCAACGTCCTGACTTTC.

V is TRBV7-7 and J is TRBJ2-2; 7 bases are shared with TRBD2. The length of the CDR3 is 13 residues. The germline gives CDR1 SSHAT, CDR2 FNYEAQ (reference sequence). V lost 11 bases, J lost 0 bases, and 3 bases stayed unmatched. CDR3 loop: CALGGANTGELFF. Here the CDR3 DNA reads TGTGCCCTGGGAGGGGCGAACACCGGGGAGCTGTTTTTT.

V gene TRBV15 combines with J gene TRBJ2-7; D is undetermined. The CDR3 contains 14 residues. V lost 1 base, J lost 0 bases, and 7 bases lay in between. Germline CDR1 is LNHNV and CDR2 is YYDKDF (reference sequence). CDR3 sequence: CATSRVTHSYEQYF. CDR3 DNA sequence: TGTGCCACCAGCAGAGTGACTCACTCCTACGAGCAGTACTTC. Supplemented by reference TRBV15 and TRBJ2-7, the full variable domain reads DAMVIQNPRYQVTQFGKPVTLSCSQTLNHNVMYWYQQKSSQAPKLLFHYYDKDFNNEADTPDNFQSRRPNTSFCFLDIRSPGLGDTAMYLCATSRVTHSYEQYFGPGTRLTVT.

This sequence joins TRBV7-9 and TRBJ2-7; no clear D. The germline V gene has CDR1 SEHNR and CDR2 FQNEAQ (reference sequence). Trimming took off 4 bases at V and 6 bases at J, with 16 bases between the two ends. CDR3 length equals 14 residues. CDR3 sequence: CASSSPPGRAEQYF. The CDR3 DNA reads TGTGCCAGCAGCTCCCCCCCTGGGCGTGCCGAGCAGTACTTC.

The chain links TRBV2 to TRBJ1-2; 8 bases line up with TRBD1. The CDR3 sequence is 16 residues long. After removal of 5 bases from V and 1 base from J, the junction contained 9 bases not matched to a gene. The germline CDR1 and CDR2 sequences are SNHLY and FYNNEI. This chain's CDR3 is CASSRQGRPFNYGYTF. The CDR3 coding sequence is TGTGCCAGCAGTCGACAGGGGAGACCCTTTAACTATGGCTACACCTTC.

The sample holds a few counts of this clone. The chain carries TRBV6-1 and TRBJ2-7; 10 bases agree with TRBD2. The CDR3 loop spans 17 amino acids. With 1 base clipped from V and 1 base from J, the junction kept 7 bases outside the gene matches. Germline CDR1 and CDR2: MNHNS and SASEGT. CDR3 nucleotides: TGTGCCAGCAGTGAAGTTCGGCTAGCGGGGGAATCCTACGAGCAGTACTTC. Its translation is CASSEVRLAGESYEQYF.

In this sample, this clone turned up a few times. The chain carries TRBV19 and TRBJ1-3, with no clear D. Trimming took off 5 bases at V and 0 bases at J, with 8 bases between the two ends. CDR1 is LNHDA, CDR2 SQIVND, per germline (reference sequence). This CDR3 has 14 residues. The CDR3 DNA sequence: TGTGCCAGTAGTGAAAGGAGCTCTGGAAACACCATATATTTT. Translating gives CASSERSSGNTIYF. Looking up the rest from reference TRBV19 and TRBJ1-3 gives the full variable domain: DGGITQSPKYLFRKEGQNVTLSCEQNLNHDAMYWYRQDPGQGLRLIYYSQIVNDFQKGDIAEGYSVSREKKESFPLTVTSAQKNPTAFYLCASSERSSGNTIYFGEGSWLTVV.

This clone was observed a few times. The rearrangement uses TRBV7-9 and TRBJ2-2, with 8 positions matching TRBD1. J was trimmed by 1 base and V by 5 bases; bases with no gene match: 3. The V gene's germline CDR1 is SEHNR and CDR2 FQNEAQ (reference sequence). CDR3 length: 15 amino acids. The CDR3 DNA is TGTGCCAGCAGCCCCGGGACAGGGAACACCGGGGAGCTGTTTTTT. This encodes CASSPGTGNTGELFF.

This clone was recorded a few times. The rearrangement joins TRBV7-8 to TRBJ1-2; D unclear. V gave up 5 bases and J gave up 2 bases, with 12 bases separating them. The CDR3 covers 14 residues. Germline V CDR1 and CDR2: SGHVS, FQNEAQ. CDR3 amino acids: CASSPSGGNYGYTF. CDR3 sequence (DNA): TGTGCCAGCAGCCCCAGCGGCGGGAACTATGGCTACACCTTC.

The chain links TRBV4-3 to TRBJ2-3; 12 bases match TRBD2. V lost 0 bases, J lost 5 bases, and 6 bases stayed unmatched. Germline V CDR1 and CDR2: LGHNA, YSLEER. The CDR3 totals 17 residues. This CDR3 reads CASSQDPSGGALDTQYF. CDR3 DNA sequence: TGCGCCAGCAGCCAAGATCCTAGCGGGGGGGCCTTAGATACGCAGTATTTT.

This clone has a handful of counts. The J gene is TRBJ2-7, the V gene TRBV5-1; 8 nucleotides line up with TRBD1. This CDR3 contains 18 residues. CDR1 SGHRS and CDR2 YFSETQ come from the germline V gene. The V and J ends lost 2 bases and 2 bases, in that order; junction bases with no gene match: 15. Here the CDR3 reads CASSFSPGGLRDPYEQYF. In DNA, the CDR3 is TGCGCCAGCAGCTTTAGTCCAGGGGGCTTACGGGATCCCTACGAGCAGTACTTC.

In DNA, the CDR3 is TGTGCCAGCAGCCTATTGGGGGGGACGGAGACCCAGTACTTC. Translating it yields CASSLLGGTETQYF. The chain recombines TRBV5-4 with TRBJ2-5; 7 bases fit TRBD2. This CDR3 spans 14 amino acids. The ends lost 4 bases at V and 5 bases at J; junction bases unmatched: 8. Germline loops: CDR1 SGHNT, CDR2 YYREEE (reference sequence).

There are a few counts of this clone. This same CDR3 is encoded by further DNA sequences in the sample. The genes are TRBV19 and TRBJ2-2; 10 bases are shared with TRBD1. The CDR3 runs to 16 residues. Germline values: CDR1 LNHDA, CDR2 SQIVND (reference sequence). Losses at the gene ends were 3 bases for V and 2 bases for J; bases not matched to a gene: 3. The CDR3 nucleotides are TGTGCCAGTAGTATCCCGACAGGGGGCAACACCGGGGAGCTGTTTTTT. This gives the protein CASSIPTGGNTGELFF.

V and J are TRBV9 and TRBJ1-2; D is ambiguous. Trimming took off 0 bases at V and 5 bases at J, with 11 bases between the two ends. The CDR3 has 14 amino acids. CDR1 and CDR2 from the germline V gene are SGDLS and YYNGEE. The CDR3 region has the DNA TGTGCCAGCAGCGTAGGTGATAGAGAGTATGGCTACACCTTC. As protein: CASSVGDREYGYTF.

This clone was picked up a small number of times. The chain couples TRBV7-2 to TRBJ1-2, with TRBD1 matching over 7 bases. The ends lost 5 bases at V and 4 bases at J; junction bases unmatched: 10. The CDR3 covers 15 residues. Germline V CDR1 and CDR2: SGHTA, FQGNSA. CDR3 DNA sequence: TGTGCCAGCAGCCCTAACACAGGGGCTCTCTATGGCTACACCTTC. Translation: CASSPNTGALYGYTF.

This clone was seen a handful of times. V and J are TRBV6-5 and TRBJ2-1; 9 bases fit TRBD2. Losses at the gene ends were 3 bases for V and 4 bases for J; bases not matched to a gene: 4. This CDR3 has 15 residues. CDR1 is MNHEY and CDR2 is SVGAGI in the germline V gene. The CDR3 is CASSYLTSGYNEQFF. In DNA, the CDR3 is TGTGCCAGCAGTTATCTCACTAGCGGGTACAATGAGCAGTTCTTC.

This CDR3 is CASSPATSGGRSEQFF. CDR3 DNA sequence: TGCGCCAGCAGCCCAGCAACTAGCGGGGGGCGAAGTGAGCAGTTCTTC. The rearrangement links TRBV5-1 to TRBJ2-1, with 12 bases identical to TRBD2. Germline lookup yields CDR1 SGHRS and CDR2 YFSETQ. The V and J ends lost 4 bases and 9 bases, in that order; junction bases with no gene match: 11. The CDR3 spans 16 residues. Full variable domain (outside the CDR3, taken from reference TRBV5-1 and TRBJ2-1): KAGVTQTPRYLIKTRGQQVTLSCSPISGHRSVSWYQQTPGQGLQFLFEYFSETQRNKGNFPGRFSGRQFSNSRSEMNVSTLELGDSALYLCASSPATSGGRSEQFFGPGTRLTVL.

V and J are TRBV6-1 and TRBJ2-1; 9 bases are shared with TRBD1. Unmatched junction bases numbered 11, after V lost 8 bases and J lost 6 bases. This CDR3 contains 15 residues. Germline assignment: CDR1 MNHNS and CDR2 SASEGT. In DNA form, the CDR3 reads TGTGCCAGCTCGTTCCGGGACAGGGCCGTCAATGAGCAGTTCTTC. It specifies CASSFRDRAVNEQFF.

This chain connects TRBV11-2 to TRBJ2-3, with D possibly matching TRBD2 (7 bases). The CDR3 consists of 15 residues. Germline V gene sequence: CDR1 SGHAT, CDR2 FQNNGV. The V end lost 6 bases, the J end lost 8 bases, and 21 bases lay between the germline ends. CDR3 region: CASRRIGGGRVTQYF. The CDR3 coding sequence is TGTGCCAGCAGACGAATAGGGGGGGGCCGGGTTACGCAGTATTTT. Full variable domain (outside the CDR3, taken from reference TRBV11-2 and TRBJ2-3): EAGVAQSPRYKIIEKRQSVAFWCNPISGHATLYWYQQILGQGPKLLIQFQNNGVVDDSQLPKDRFSAERLKGVDSTLKIQPAKLEDSAVYLCASRRIGGGRVTQYFGPGTRLTVL.

This clone occurred a few times. The V gene is TRBV5-1, the J gene TRBJ1-2, with D perhaps matching TRBD1 (6 bases). The CDR3 loop spans 12 amino acids. The germline V and J ends were trimmed by 3 bases and 7 bases, with 10 bases remaining between them. Germline V gene data show CDR1 as SGHRS and CDR2 as YFSETQ. The CDR3 loop is CASSWDNVGYTF. The CDR3 nucleotides read TGCGCCAGCAGCTGGGACAACGTTGGCTACACCTTC. Full variable domain (remainder filled in from reference TRBV5-1 and TRBJ1-2): KAGVTQTPRYLIKTRGQQVTLSCSPISGHRSVSWYQQTPGQGLQFLFEYFSETQRNKGNFPGRFSGRQFSNSRSEMNVSTLELGDSALYLCASSWDNVGYTFGSGTRLTVV.

The V gene is TRBV5-6, the J gene TRBJ2-1; weak D call: TRBD2 (6 bases). The CDR3 is 17 residues long. Germline assignment: CDR1 SGHDT and CDR2 YYEEEE. V shed 0 bases and J shed 2 bases, with 15 bases lying between them. CDR3 residues: CASSLGGPGSPYNEQFF. CDR3 coding DNA: TGTGCCAGCAGCTTGGGGGGACCCGGGAGCCCCTACAATGAGCAGTTCTTC. Full variable domain (rest looked up from reference TRBV5-6 and TRBJ2-1): DAGVTQSPTHLIKTRGQQVTLRCSPKSGHDTVSWYQQALGQGPQFIFQYYEEEERQRGNFPDRFSGHQFPNYSSELNVNALLLGDSALYLCASSLGGPGSPYNEQFFGPGTRLTVL.

The V and J genes are TRBV5-1 and TRBJ2-2; tentatively, D is TRBD1 (6 bases). The V gene lost 4 bases and the J gene lost 3 bases, with 13 bases spanning the gap. This CDR3 region has 15 residues. Germline CDR1 is SGHRS and CDR2 is YFSETQ. The CDR3 region has the DNA TGCGCCAGCAGCCTGTACAGGGCGGACACCGGGGAGCTGTTTTTT. It yields the protein CASSLYRADTGELFF.

In this sample, this clone turned up a few times. The J gene is TRBJ2-2, the V gene TRBV4-1; 11 positions match TRBD2. This CDR3 is 17 amino acids long. Germline assignment: CDR1 MGHRA and CDR2 YSYEKL. The V gene end was trimmed by 0 bases and the J gene end by 0 bases; junction bases not matched to a gene: 0. This CDR3 reads CASSQDSGGANTGELFF. The CDR3 DNA reads as TGCGCCAGCAGCCAAGATAGCGGGGGGGCGAACACCGGGGAGCTGTTTTTT.

The gene calls are TRBV5-1 and TRBJ2-3; 8 bases are shared with TRBD2. Per germline, CDR1 SGHRS and CDR2 YFSETQ. This CDR3 spans 15 amino acids. Trimming at V came to 4 bases and at J to 0 bases, leaving 4 bases not matched to a gene. CDR3 sequence reads: CASSPPSGSTDTQYF. The CDR3 DNA is TGCGCCAGCAGCCCCCCTAGCGGGAGCACAGATACGCAGTATTTT.